This T cell receptor (beta chain) comes out of a study of read filtering for tumor transcriptome and immune sequencing (dated by TCRdb to about 2020). With respect to the entire study: Of the patients in the cohort, more than 16 were male and 14 to 15 were female, and their mean age was 65.9 years, with a range of about 40 to 85. A main aim was a read-filtering strategy for immune repertoire data, specifically whether clonotypes supported by a single read should be removed. Whole-transcriptome libraries were prepared with the TruSeq RNA Access Library Prep Kit after DNase treatment. Under revised international staging, roughly eight patients fell into R-ISS I, more than 15 into R-ISS II and roughly 7 into R-ISS III. TCR-region mapped reads per sample ranged from about 4.05 to 10.27 million with IR-seq versus only about 75 to 1,400 with RNA-seq. The study compared TCR repertoires from targeted immune repertoire sequencing and bulk whole-transcriptome sequencing run on the same bone marrow samples.

The investigation overall reported the following: In IR-seq, single-read clonotypes were around four fifths of clonotypes but around 3.6% of total reads; in RNA-seq they were roughly 72% of clonotypes and more than 40% of reads. Compared with RNA-seq, IR-seq captured clonotypes at much higher depth and more reliably, and a smaller IR-seq throughput was enough to identify most shared clonotypes. The sorted CD138-negative fraction was a mixed bone marrow immune population, not purified T cells. When single-read clonotypes were removed, the proportions of shared clonotypes in IR-seq and RNA-seq correlated more strongly.

Per the germline V gene, SQVTM is the CDR1 and ANQGSEA is the CDR2. V trim: 6 bases; J trim: 4 bases; unmatched bases: 6. The CDR3 length equals 14 residues, ends included. Left in the record is the CDR3 DNA by itself, 42 bases read in frame from the first base. TCR libraries were built from roughly 440 ng RNA with the Immunoverse kit, using molecular barcoded adaptors covering alpha/delta and beta/gamma chains. The same RNA used for transcriptome sequencing was used for TCR library preparation. Sequencing of the TCR libraries was done on an Illumina HiSeq 4000 with 2 x 150 cycles. Concerning the study's data processing: Using MiXCR, which included quality filtering and error correction, TCR reads were aligned to human V, D, J and C references and then assembled into CDR3 clonotypes. Clonotype counts and gene usage diversity were analyzed with the tcR package in R. For inspection of raw mapping reads, RNA-seq reads were mapped by STAR aligner version 2.5.3a onto GRCh37 of the human genome. To test the effect of sequencing depth on detected clonotypes, IR-seq fastq files were randomly downsampled using Seqtk 1.3. TCRdb cleaned the public reads at Q25 with fastp, built clones with MiXCR and kept in-frame beta chains. Every CDR3 protein is listed once, alongside the most common genes and DNA of its rows. V and J calls and clone size were set by TCRdb, not the authors. The table for this sample lists 100,000 to 150,000 distinct CDR3 sequences; around 13% of them were counted only once. In total, the top ten clones hold approximately 11% of the sample.

In regard to this clonotype: Its antigen specificity is not known. The missing conserved phenylalanine or tryptophan at the end of this CDR3 makes a read error likely.

Bone marrow was sampled from every patient at the time of active disease. Isolation of bone marrow mononuclear cells was performed by Ficoll-Hypaque density gradient centrifugation. CD138-negative cells were obtained by negative selection after labeling with CD138 magnetic microbeads on a MACS separator, removing myeloma plasma cells. Flow cytometry on an Attune NxT with CD138 antibodies was used to check the purity of the isolated cells. TRIzol reagent was used to extract total RNA, and a NanoDrop spectrophotometer was used to quantify the extracted RNA. Paired RNA-seq and IR-seq were performed on each patient's CD138-negative bone marrow sample.

Sequenced: a population of CD138-negative cells sorted from bone marrow. Read against the paper, the sample's cell subset or site label means: bone marrow mononuclear cells depleted of CD138+ plasma/myeloma cells by negative magnetic selection. The sequence derives from a donor at least 40 years old with multiple myeloma. The rearranged chain carries TRBV29-1 and TRBJ2-2; the central 9 bases match TRBD1. Read as DNA, the sequence is TGCAGCGTCTACAGGGGGCCTGGCACCGGGGAGCTGTTTCTT. This translates into CSVYRGPGTGELFL.